These 11 T cell receptor beta chains were all obtained from the same sample, sequenced in a study of shared clonotypes between healthy human individuals. CD45RO-negative, CCR7-positively selected cells formed the naive CD8 fraction, excluding terminally differentiated effector memory CD45RA+ cells. Produced via immunoSEQ multiplex PCR; TCRdb's table is partial and in-frame only. The repertoire holds approximately 810,000 clones, with approximately 92% as singletons. Sequencing was performed on naive CD8+ T cells sorted from blood. The origin of the receptors is a man aged 25 to 40 in good health.

This chain uses TRBV11-2 with TRBJ2-7, with D perhaps matching TRBD2 (7 bases). CDR3 length: 15 residues. The germline gives CDR1 SGHAT, CDR2 FQNNGV. V was pared by 5 bases and J by 5 bases, with 19 bases between. The CDR3 bases are TGTGCCAGCAGCATCCCCCCCCGGGGGGCGGACGAGCAGTACTTC. Translated, it gives CASSIPPRGADEQYF.

The CDR3 sequence is CAWTPGISTTDTQYF. CDR3 coding DNA: TGTGCCTGGACTCCCGGGATTAGCACTACAGATACGCAGTATTTT. This rearrangement joins TRBV30 to TRBJ2-3; possible D gene TRBD2, 5 bases. This CDR3 is built from 15 residues. The germline gives CDR1 GTSNPN, CDR2 SVGIG (reference sequence). Trimming stripped 4 bases from V and 3 bases from J, with 17 bases between.

This clone showed up just once. The chain uses TRBV30 and TRBJ2-1; TRBD2 agrees at 7 bases. Trimming cost V 6 bases and J 3 bases; bases outside gene matches: 5. Germline values: CDR1 GTSNPN, CDR2 SVGIG (reference sequence). This CDR3 is built from 13 residues. The DNA of the CDR3 is TGTGCCTGCGGGAGGCCCGACTACAATGAGCAGTTCTTC. It codes for CACGRPDYNEQFF.

This CDR3 is CARTGTVNTEAFF. The CDR3 bases are TGTGCCAGAACCGGGACGGTGAACACTGAAGCTTTCTTT. The chain has TRBV2 and TRBJ1-1, with TRBD1 as a possible D gene (5 bases). CDR1 and CDR2 (germline): SNHLY, FYNNEI. V was cut by 9 bases and J by 0 bases, with 11 bases left in between. The CDR3 is 13 residues long.

The chain joins TRBV7-6 to TRBJ2-5; D possibly corresponds to TRBD1 (6 bases). Deletions cut 3 bases from V and 1 base from J, with 12 bases between. This CDR3 is 15 amino acids long. Germline assignment: CDR1 SGHVS and CDR2 FNYEAQ. CDR3 amino acids: CASSFWSDSQETQYF. DNA for the CDR3: TGTGCCAGCAGCTTTTGGTCGGACAGCCAAGAGACCCAGTACTTC.

This clone was detected once. This chain joins TRBV30 and TRBJ2-7; D is perhaps TRBD1 or TRBD2 (5 bases each). CDR3 length: 15 amino acids. Germline CDR1 and CDR2: GTSNPN and SVGIG (reference sequence). V was clipped by 5 bases and J by 1 base, with 18 bases between them. The CDR3 is CAWVPGAGLSYEQYF. The CDR3 DNA reads TGTGCCTGGGTCCCCGGGGCAGGGCTGTCCTACGAGCAGTACTTC.

This chain links TRBV21-1 with TRBJ1-1; TRBD1, the D gene given by the table, was not confirmed from the DNA. TRBV21-1 is flagged as a pseudogene. The CDR3 is 17 amino acids. CDR3 coding DNA: TGTGCCAGGGGCGGTTACAGGGTCTTGTGGTTAAACACTGAAGCTTTCTTT. This sequence encodes CARGGYRVLWLNTEAFF.

This chain uses TRBV7-9 with TRBJ2-5; 8 nucleotides agree with TRBD1. The junction had 2 bases not matched to a gene; V was cut back by 5 bases and J by 0 bases. CDR1 is SEHNR and CDR2 is FQNEAQ in the germline V gene (reference sequence). This CDR3 region has 14 residues. Here the CDR3 reads CASSQTGDQETQYF. The CDR3 DNA reads as TGTGCCAGCAGCCAGACAGGGGACCAAGAGACCCAGTACTTC.

The genes are TRBV10-2 and TRBJ1-5, with D possibly TRBD1 on 5 matching bases. V was cut by 5 bases and J by 1 base, with 9 bases left in between. The CDR3 covers 14 residues. Germline CDR1 and CDR2: WSHSY and SAAADI. The CDR3: CASSWGVSNQPQHF. CDR3 sequence (DNA): TGCGCCAGCAGTTGGGGGGTCAGCAATCAGCCCCAGCATTTT.

The chain recombines TRBV7-2 with TRBJ2-7; possible D gene TRBD2, 6 bases. CDR1 is SGHTA and CDR2 is FQGNSA in the germline V gene. The V end lost 3 bases, the J end lost 5 bases, and 11 bases lay between the germline ends. This CDR3 region has 13 residues. The DNA for the CDR3 is TGTGCCAGCAGCTTTACTAGCTTCGACGAGCAGTACTTC. Amino acids: CASSFTSFDEQYF.

The CDR3 nucleotides are TGCGCCAGCAGCCAAGATAGCGCGGGGCCTACCGCTAACTATGGCTACACCTTC. This sequence encodes CASSQDSAGPTANYGYTF. This chain connects TRBV4-3 to TRBJ1-2; tentative D call: TRBD1 (5 bases). V dropped 0 bases and J dropped 0 bases, with 17 bases sitting between them. The CDR3 loop spans 18 amino acids. Germline values: CDR1 LGHNA, CDR2 YSLEER.